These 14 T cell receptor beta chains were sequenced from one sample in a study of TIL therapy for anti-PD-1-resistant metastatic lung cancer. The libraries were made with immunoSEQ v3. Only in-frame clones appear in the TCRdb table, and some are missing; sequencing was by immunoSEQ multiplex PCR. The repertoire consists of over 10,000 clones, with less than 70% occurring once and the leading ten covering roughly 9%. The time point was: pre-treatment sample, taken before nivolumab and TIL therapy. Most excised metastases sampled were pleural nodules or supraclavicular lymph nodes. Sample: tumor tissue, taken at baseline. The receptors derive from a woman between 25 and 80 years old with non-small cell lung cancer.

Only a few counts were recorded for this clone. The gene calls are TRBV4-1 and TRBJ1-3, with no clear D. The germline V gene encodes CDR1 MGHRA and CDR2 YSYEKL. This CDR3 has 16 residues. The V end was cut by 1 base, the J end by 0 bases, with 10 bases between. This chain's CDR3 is CASSQASLLSGNTIYF. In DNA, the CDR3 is TGCGCCAGCAGCCAAGCCAGCCTCCTCTCTGGAAACACCATATATTTT.

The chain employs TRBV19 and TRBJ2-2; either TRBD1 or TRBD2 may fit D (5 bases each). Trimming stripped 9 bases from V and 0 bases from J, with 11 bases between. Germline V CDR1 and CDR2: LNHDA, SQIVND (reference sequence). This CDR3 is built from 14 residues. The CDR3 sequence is CASSGTANTGELFF. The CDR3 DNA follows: TGTGCCAGCTCCGGGACGGCGAACACCGGGGAGCTGTTTTTT. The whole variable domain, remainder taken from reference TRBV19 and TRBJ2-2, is DGGITQSPKYLFRKEGQNVTLSCEQNLNHDAMYWYRQDPGQGLRLIYYSQIVNDFQKGDIAEGYSVSREKKESFPLTVTSAQKNPTAFYLCASSGTANTGELFFGEGSRLTVL.

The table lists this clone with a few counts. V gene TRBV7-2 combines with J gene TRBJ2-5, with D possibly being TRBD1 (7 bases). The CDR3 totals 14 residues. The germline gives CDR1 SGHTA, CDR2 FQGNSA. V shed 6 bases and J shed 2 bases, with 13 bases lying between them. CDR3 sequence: CASSFQGGQETQYF. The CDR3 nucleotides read TGTGCCAGCAGTTTCCAGGGGGGTCAAGAGACCCAGTACTTC.

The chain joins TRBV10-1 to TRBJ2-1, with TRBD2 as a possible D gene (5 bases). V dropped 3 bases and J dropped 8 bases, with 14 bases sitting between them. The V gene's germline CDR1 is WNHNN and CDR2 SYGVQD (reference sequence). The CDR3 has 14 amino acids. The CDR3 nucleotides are TGCGCCAGCAGTGAAGGAGTGGACTGGGATGAGCAGTTCTTC. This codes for CASSEGVDWDEQFF.

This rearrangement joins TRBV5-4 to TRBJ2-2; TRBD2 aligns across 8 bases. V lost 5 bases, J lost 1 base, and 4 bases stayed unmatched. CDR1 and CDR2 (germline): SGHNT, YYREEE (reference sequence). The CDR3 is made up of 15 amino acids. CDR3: CASSLLAGNTGELFF. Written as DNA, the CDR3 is TGTGCCAGCAGTTTGCTAGCGGGGAACACCGGGGAGCTGTTTTTT.

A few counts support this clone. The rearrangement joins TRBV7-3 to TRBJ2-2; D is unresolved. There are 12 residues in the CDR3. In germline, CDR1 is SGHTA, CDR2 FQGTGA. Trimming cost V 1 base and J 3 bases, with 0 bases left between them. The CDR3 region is CASSLNTGELFF. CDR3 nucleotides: TGTGCCAGCAGCTTAAACACCGGGGAGCTGTTTTTT.

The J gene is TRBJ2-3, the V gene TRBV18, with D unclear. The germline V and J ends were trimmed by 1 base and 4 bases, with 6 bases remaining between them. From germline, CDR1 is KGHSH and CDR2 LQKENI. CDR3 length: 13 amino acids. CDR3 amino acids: CASSPREADTQYF. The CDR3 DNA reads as TGTGCCAGCTCACCACGTGAGGCAGATACGCAGTATTTT. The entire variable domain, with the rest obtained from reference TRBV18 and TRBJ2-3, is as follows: NAGVMQNPRHLVRRRGQEARLRCSPMKGHSHVYWYRQLPEEGLKFMVYLQKENIIDESGMPKERFSAEFPKEGPSILRIQQVVRGDSAAYFCASSPREADTQYFGPGTRLTVL.

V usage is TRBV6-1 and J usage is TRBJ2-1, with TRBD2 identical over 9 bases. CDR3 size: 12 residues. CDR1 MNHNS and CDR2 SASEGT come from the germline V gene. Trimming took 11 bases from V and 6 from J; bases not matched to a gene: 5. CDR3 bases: TGTGCCTTAGCGGGGGAACTCAATGAGCAGTTCTTC. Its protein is CALAGELNEQFF.

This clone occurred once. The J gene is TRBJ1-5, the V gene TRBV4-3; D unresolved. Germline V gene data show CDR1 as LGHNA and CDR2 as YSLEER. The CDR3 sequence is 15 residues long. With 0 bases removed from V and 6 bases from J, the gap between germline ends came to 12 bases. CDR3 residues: CASSQDRFGSQPQHF. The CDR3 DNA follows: TGCGCCAGCAGCCAAGATCGGTTTGGGAGTCAGCCCCAGCATTTT.

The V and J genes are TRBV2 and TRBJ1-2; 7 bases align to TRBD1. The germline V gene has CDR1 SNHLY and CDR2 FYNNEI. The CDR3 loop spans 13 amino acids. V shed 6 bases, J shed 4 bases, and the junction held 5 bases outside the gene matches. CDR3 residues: CASRGGTGYGYTF. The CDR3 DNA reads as TGTGCCAGCAGAGGGGGCACGGGCTATGGCTACACCTTC. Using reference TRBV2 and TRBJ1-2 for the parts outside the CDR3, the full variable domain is EPEVTQTPSHQVTQMGQEVILRCVPISNHLYFYWYRQILGQKVEFLVSFYNNEISEKSEIFDDQFSVERPDGSNFTLKIRSTKLEDSAMYFCASRGGTGYGYTFGSGTRLTVV.

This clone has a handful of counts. The CDR3 DNA reads as TGTGCCAGCAGCCGAGACAGGGGGGCTAACTATGGCTACACCTTC. It encodes CASSRDRGANYGYTF. The chain links TRBV7-9 to TRBJ1-2; the match to TRBD1 covers 9 bases. This CDR3 has 15 residues. V gave up 5 bases and J gave up 0 bases; unmatched junction bases: 4. Germline V lookup: CDR1 SEHNR, CDR2 FQNEAQ (reference sequence).

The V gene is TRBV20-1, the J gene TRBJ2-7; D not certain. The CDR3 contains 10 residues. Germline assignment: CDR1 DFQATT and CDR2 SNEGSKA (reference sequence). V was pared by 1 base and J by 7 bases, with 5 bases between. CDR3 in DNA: TGCAGTGCTAGAGTTGGAGAGCAGTACTTC. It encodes CSARVGEQYF.

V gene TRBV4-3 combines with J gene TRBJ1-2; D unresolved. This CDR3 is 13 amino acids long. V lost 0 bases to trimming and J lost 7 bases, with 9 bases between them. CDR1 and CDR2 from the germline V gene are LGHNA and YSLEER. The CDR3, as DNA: TGCGCCAGCAGCCAAGATGGGAGTTTTGGCTACACCTTC. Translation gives CASSQDGSFGYTF.

CDR3 coding DNA: TGTGCCAGCTCCCTCCCGGGACAGGGATCAGATACGCAGTATTTT. Translated, it gives CASSLPGQGSDTQYF. V usage is TRBV18 and J usage is TRBJ2-3; TRBD1 agrees at 9 bases. The CDR3 sequence is 15 residues long. Germline CDR1 reads KGHSH; CDR2 reads LQKENI. The J segment lost 4 bases and the V segment lost 6 bases, leaving 8 bases of the junction unmatched.